One and the same sample provided the 10 T cell receptor beta chains below, sequenced in a study of early T cells in non-severe SARS-CoV-2 infection. A single record per CDR3 protein comes from TCRdb applying MiXCR to the 5' RACE reads. This sample yields roughly 35,000 distinct CDR3 sequences, of which about 6.7% are seen a single time; 4% to 5% belongs to the top ten. Material for sequencing was whole blood. The receptors derive from an adult who was a healthcare worker with PCR-confirmed SARS-CoV-2 infection or an uninfected control (not recorded which).

This clonotype was recorded many times. The chain employs TRBV10-1 and TRBJ1-1; D is perhaps TRBD1 (6 bases). Germline V gene data show CDR1 as WNHNN and CDR2 as SYGVQD (reference sequence). This CDR3 has 13 residues. Trimming cost V 5 bases and J 5 bases, with 12 bases left between them. CDR3 amino acids: CASSPGGATEAFF. The DNA for the CDR3 is TGCGCCAGCAGTCCGGGGGGGGCAACTGAAGCTTTCTTT.

This clonotype was picked up many times. The V and J genes are TRBV3-1 and TRBJ2-1; possibly TRBD1 or TRBD2 for D (5 bases each). Germline lookup yields CDR1 LGHDT and CDR2 YNNKEL (reference sequence). The V and J ends lost 0 bases and 13 bases respectively, with 13 bases between them. The CDR3 is 13 amino acids. The CDR3, as DNA: TGTGCCAGCAGCCAAGAGAGGGGAGAATTCCAGTTCTTC. Amino acids: CASSQERGEFQFF.

This clonotype is medium-sized within its sample. V is TRBV19 and J is TRBJ2-3, with 12 bases fitting TRBD2. After removal of 3 bases from V and 4 bases from J, the junction contained 2 bases not matched to a gene. CDR3 length: 15 amino acids. Germline CDR1 and CDR2: LNHDA and SQIVND (reference sequence). Written as DNA, the CDR3 is TGTGCCAGTAGTATGCTAGCGGGAGGGTCAGATACGCAGTATTTT. This sequence encodes CASSMLAGGSDTQYF. Supplemented by reference TRBV19 and TRBJ2-3, the full variable domain reads DGGITQSPKYLFRKEGQNVTLSCEQNLNHDAMYWYRQDPGQGLRLIYYSQIVNDFQKGDIAEGYSVSREKKESFPLTVTSAQKNPTAFYLCASSMLAGGSDTQYFGPGTRLTVL.

This clonotype occurred many times. The chain uses TRBV6-4 and TRBJ2-3; perhaps D is TRBD1 or TRBD2 (6 bases each). From germline, CDR1 is MRHNA and CDR2 SNTAGT. This CDR3 comprises 16 residues. Trimming pared 0 bases from V and 3 bases from J, leaving 13 bases between. CDR3 protein: CASSDSSGGGTDTQYF. As DNA, the CDR3 is TGTGCCAGCAGTGACTCTAGCGGAGGGGGGACAGATACGCAGTATTTT.

This clonotype was counted ten times or more. The chain employs TRBV30 and TRBJ1-1; no firm D call. The V end lost 6 bases, the J end lost 0 bases, and 11 bases lay between the germline ends. Germline values: CDR1 GTSNPN, CDR2 SVGIG (reference sequence). There are 13 residues in the CDR3. CDR3 DNA: TGTGCCTGCAATGCGGTTTTGAACACTGAAGCTTTCTTT. This sequence encodes CACNAVLNTEAFF.

V is TRBV20-1 and J is TRBJ2-1, with TRBD1 matching over 7 bases. Germline values: CDR1 DFQATT, CDR2 SNEGSKA (reference sequence). J was trimmed by 3 bases and V by 3 bases; bases with no gene match: 8. The CDR3 runs to 15 residues. The CDR3 is CSASIDRALYNEQFF. The CDR3, as DNA: TGCAGTGCTAGTATCGACAGGGCACTCTACAATGAGCAGTTCTTC.

This clonotype was found a few times. This sequence joins TRBV20-1 and TRBJ2-1; 10 bases map to TRBD2. This CDR3 spans 14 amino acids. V lost 5 bases, J lost 5 bases, and 6 bases stayed unmatched. CDR1 is DFQATT and CDR2 is SNEGSKA in the germline V gene (reference sequence). CDR3 residues: CSASPGLANNEQFF. The CDR3 DNA is TGCAGTGCTTCCCCGGGACTAGCGAACAATGAGCAGTTCTTC.

There are a few counts of this clonotype. The chain combines TRBV20-1 with TRBJ2-3; 10 bases line up with TRBD2. V shed 3 bases, J shed 5 bases, and the junction held 8 bases outside the gene matches. The CDR3 length is 15 residues. The V gene's germline CDR1 is DFQATT and CDR2 SNEGSKA (reference sequence). CDR3 nucleotides: TGCAGTGCTAGTCTAGCGGGAGCATATGGAGATACGCAGTATTTT. It encodes CSASLAGAYGDTQYF.

This clonotype has more than one count but fewer than ten. The V gene is TRBV20-1, the J gene TRBJ2-7; D gene uncertain. The ends were cut back, 3 bases at V and 2 bases at J, with 5 bases in the middle. CDR3 size: 11 residues. Germline CDR1 DFQATT, CDR2 SNEGSKA (reference sequence). CDR3 sequence reads: CSASGPYEQYF. CDR3 in DNA: TGCAGTGCTAGCGGCCCCTACGAGCAGTACTTC.

This clonotype was found a few times. The chain uses TRBV29-1 and TRBJ2-7; D not certain. The germline CDR1 and CDR2 sequences are SQVTM and ANQGSEA. Trimming removed 4 bases from V and 6 bases from J, with 19 bases in between. The CDR3 has 14 amino acids. CDR3 amino acids: CSVAATAGPREQYF. CDR3 nucleotide sequence: TGCAGCGTTGCGGCGACGGCAGGCCCCCGCGAGCAGTACTTC.